These 22 T cell receptor beta chains were sequenced from one sample in a study of blood T cell repertoires in COVID-19. Profiled with immunoSEQ multiplex PCR; TCRdb holds only in-frame clones, not every one. In the table there are some 130,000 clones, roughly 84% of which are singletons. Source material: peripheral blood. The receptors were gathered from an elderly woman with acute or convalescent COVID-19.

This sequence joins TRBV7-2 and TRBJ2-1; TRBD2 matches 15 bases. Germline V lookup: CDR1 SGHTA, CDR2 FQGNSA. The CDR3 has 15 amino acids. V was pared by 11 bases and J by 10 bases, with 12 bases of the junction left unmatched. The CDR3, as DNA: TGTGCCCTTGGCCGCGGACTAGCGGGGGGGAGGGAGCAGTTCTTC. It codes for CALGRGLAGGREQFF.

The rearrangement uses TRBV6-5 and TRBJ2-2; no reliable D call. The CDR3 spans 16 residues. CDR1 is MNHEY, CDR2 SVGAGI, per germline. Trimming took 2 bases from V and 2 from J, leaving 12 bases between them. CDR3 in amino acids: CASSYGQHLNTGELFF. The CDR3 DNA reads TGTGCCAGCAGTTACGGGCAGCACTTAAACACCGGGGAGCTGTTTTTT.

This clone was observed a single time. The chain is built from TRBV6-5 and TRBJ1-6; D is perhaps TRBD1 (6 bases). The V and J ends lost 1 base and 7 bases respectively, with 8 bases between them. There are 14 residues in the CDR3. Germline V gene lookup returns CDR1 MNHEY and CDR2 SVGAGI. CDR3 in amino acids: CASSYFGQNSPLHF. CDR3 coding DNA: TGTGCCAGCAGTTACTTTGGACAGAATTCACCCCTCCACTTT.

The chain has TRBV9 and TRBJ2-1; D uncertain. CDR1 is SGDLS and CDR2 is YYNGEE in the germline V gene. The CDR3 is 15 amino acids. V shed 0 bases and J shed 4 bases, with 11 bases lying between them. The CDR3 here is CASSVGYGPYNEQFF. The DNA of the CDR3 is TGTGCCAGCAGCGTAGGATATGGGCCATACAATGAGCAGTTCTTC.

This clone occurred once. V gene TRBV18 combines with J gene TRBJ1-1; D remains ambiguous. Germline V lookup: CDR1 KGHSH, CDR2 LQKENI. The length of the CDR3 is 15 residues. Trimming took off 6 bases at V and 6 bases at J, with 20 bases between the two ends. DNA of the CDR3: TGTGCCAGCTCCCCGTCCGAGGTTAGTGTAGCTGAAGCTTTCTTT. Residues: CASSPSEVSVAEAFF.

The chain is built from TRBV4-1 and TRBJ1-2; tentative D call: TRBD1 (6 bases). This CDR3 is built from 16 residues. CDR1 and CDR2 from the germline V gene are MGHRA and YSYEKL. The V end was cut by 4 bases, the J end by 2 bases, with 17 bases between. The CDR3 reads CASSPILGQQNYGYTF. The CDR3 region has the DNA TGCGCCAGCAGCCCGATTTTAGGACAGCAAAACTATGGCTACACCTTC.

The chain links TRBV5-1 to TRBJ2-7; maybe TRBD1 (5 bases). Germline V gives CDR1 SGHRS, CDR2 YFSETQ. This CDR3 comprises 14 residues. V was trimmed by 4 bases and J by 5 bases, leaving 16 bases between them. The CDR3 region is CASSEGREEDEQYF. CDR3 coding DNA: TGCGCCAGCAGCGAAGGCAGGGAAGAAGACGAGCAGTACTTC.

The chain carries TRBV11-2 and TRBJ2-3; 12 bases fit TRBD2. The CDR3 contains 18 residues. V shed 5 bases and J 2 bases; nucleotides not matched to a gene: 11. Germline V gives CDR1 SGHAT, CDR2 FQNNGV. In nucleotides, the CDR3 is TGTGCCAGCAGCCTCGGACTAGCGGGATCCCCGTACACAGATACGCAGTATTTT. Its protein product is CASSLGLAGSPYTDTQYF. The variable domain in full, with the rest retrieved from reference TRBV11-2 and TRBJ2-3, is EAGVAQSPRYKIIEKRQSVAFWCNPISGHATLYWYQQILGQGPKLLIQFQNNGVVDDSQLPKDRFSAERLKGVDSTLKIQPAKLEDSAVYLCASSLGLAGSPYTDTQYFGPGTRLTVL.

The rearrangement links TRBV10-2 to TRBJ1-3; the match to TRBD1 covers 7 bases. V dropped 4 bases and J dropped 4; count of bases not matched to a gene: 4. CDR1 is WSHSY and CDR2 is SAAADI in the germline V gene. The CDR3 totals 14 residues. The CDR3 region has the DNA TGCGCCAGCAGTGCAGTACAGGGGGGAAACACCATATATTTT. Its protein is CASSAVQGGNTIYF.

The chain recombines TRBV9 with TRBJ1-2, with 9 bases identical to TRBD1. V lost 3 bases, J lost 4 bases, and 7 bases stayed unmatched. Germline V gene sequence: CDR1 SGDLS, CDR2 YYNGEE. The length of the CDR3 is 15 residues. CDR3 in amino acids: CASSALDRGFYGYTF. The CDR3 DNA is TGTGCCAGCAGCGCCTTGGACAGGGGATTCTATGGCTACACCTTC.

The CDR3 region is CASSRTGSGQPQHF. Here the CDR3 DNA reads TGTGCCAGCAGTAGGACAGGGTCGGGTCAGCCCCAGCATTTT. The chain recombines TRBV6-5 with TRBJ1-5; 8 bases line up with TRBD1. J lost 6 bases, V lost 5 bases, and 6 bases had no gene match. Germline V CDR1 and CDR2: MNHEY, SVGAGI. The CDR3 covers 14 residues.

The chain couples TRBV14 to TRBJ1-2; 7 bases map to TRBD1. Germline CDR1 and CDR2: SGHDN and FVKESK. The CDR3 contains 16 residues. With V trimmed by 1 base and J by 4 bases, 9 bases remained unmatched. CDR3 region: CASSQGVRDRLYGYTF. CDR3 DNA: TGTGCCAGCAGCCAAGGAGTCCGGGACAGACTCTATGGCTACACCTTC.

This chain links TRBV6-2 or TRBV6-3 with TRBJ1-5, with D possibly matching TRBD1 (5 bases). This CDR3 has 15 amino acids. Germline lookup yields CDR1 MNHEY and CDR2 SVGEGT. V was shortened by 1 base and J by 8 bases, with 15 bases between the two germline ends. CDR3 bases: TGTGCCAGCAGTTACTATTGGGGCTTTGGAGAGCCCCAGCATTTT. Translated, it gives CASSYYWGFGEPQHF.

V is TRBV7-9 and J is TRBJ1-3; D call uncertain. The V gene's germline CDR1 is SEHNR and CDR2 FQNEAQ (reference sequence). V was clipped by 2 bases and J by 0 bases, with 8 bases between them. CDR3 length: 15 amino acids. The CDR3 nucleotides read TGTGCCAGCAGCTTAATGAGTAACTCTGGAAACACCATATATTTT. This gives the protein CASSLMSNSGNTIYF.

The chain uses TRBV6-5 and TRBJ1-2; unclear D gene. From germline, CDR1 is MNHEY and CDR2 SVGAGI. Trimming pared 2 bases from V and 7 bases from J, leaving 11 bases between. The CDR3 loop spans 13 amino acids. CDR3 DNA sequence: TGTGCCAGCAGTTACGGACCGGAGGGTGGCTACACCTTC. It is translated as CASSYGPEGGYTF.

CDR3 bases: TGTGCCAGCTCACCGACGACAGACTATGGCTACACCTTC. Amino acids: CASSPTTDYGYTF. The chain uses TRBV18 and TRBJ1-2; a weak D match, TRBD1 (5 bases). CDR3 length equals 13 residues. In germline, CDR1 is KGHSH, CDR2 LQKENI. With 3 bases removed from V and 3 bases from J, the gap between germline ends came to 8 bases.

The J gene is TRBJ2-5, the V gene TRBV9, with a possible D match to TRBD1 (6 bases). In germline, CDR1 is SGDLS, CDR2 YYNGEE. With 2 bases removed from V and 2 bases from J, the gap between germline ends came to 13 bases. The CDR3 contains 15 residues. CDR3 DNA sequence: TGTGCCAGCAGCGTGGATACAGGGTGGCAAGAGACCCAGTACTTC. Amino acids: CASSVDTGWQETQYF.

The chain carries TRBV4-3 and TRBJ2-1, with 11 bases lining up with TRBD2. The CDR3 extends over 16 amino acids. The J segment lost 7 bases and the V segment lost 0 bases, leaving 5 bases of the junction unmatched. Germline values: CDR1 LGHNA, CDR2 YSLEER. For the CDR3, the DNA is TGCGCCAGCAGCCAAGATGGGGCTAGCGGGAGGAATGAGCAGTTCTTC. Translating gives CASSQDGASGRNEQFF.

The V gene is TRBV11-3, the J gene TRBJ2-7; 7 positions match TRBD1. There are 13 residues in the CDR3. CDR1 and CDR2 from the germline V gene are SGHNT and YENEEA. The V and J ends lost 5 bases and 6 bases, in that order; junction bases with no gene match: 7. CDR3 sequence: CASSRTQGSEQYF. CDR3 sequence (DNA): TGTGCCAGCAGCCGGACACAGGGGAGCGAGCAGTACTTC.

V and J are TRBV5-4 and TRBJ1-2; D perhaps matches TRBD1 (5 bases). The CDR3 has 17 residues. The V gene lost 4 bases and the J gene lost 0 bases, with 19 bases spanning the gap. CDR1 and CDR2 from the germline V gene are SGHNT and YYREEE (reference sequence). CDR3 DNA: TGTGCCAGCAGCCTAGGGGCAAAGAAGGGCTCTAACTATGGCTACACCTTC. Translating gives CASSLGAKKGSNYGYTF.

This clone occurred a few times. The chain couples TRBV7-9 to TRBJ2-3; 7 bases are a match to TRBD2. Trimming at V came to 6 bases and at J to 4 bases, leaving 4 bases not matched to a gene. The CDR3 consists of 13 residues. CDR1 is SEHNR and CDR2 is FQNEAQ in the germline V gene (reference sequence). CDR3 in DNA: TGTGCCAGCAGAACGGGACTACCAGATACGCAGTATTTT. Its protein product is CASRTGLPDTQYF.

This clone was recorded only once. The J gene is TRBJ1-2, the V gene TRBV7-2, with unresolved D. Germline CDR1 is SGHTA and CDR2 is FQGNSA. V was trimmed by 5 bases and J by 5 bases, leaving 9 bases between them. The CDR3 has 12 residues. Here the CDR3 DNA reads TGTGCCAGCAGCCCCCATCAGTATGGCTACACCTTC. Amino acid sequence: CASSPHQYGYTF.